This TCR beta chain was captured by sequencing in a study of T cells in Graves' hyperthyroidism and ophthalmopathy. Study-level points and caveats: Most expanded thyroid clonotypes above 0.001 recurred in blood. A model built on 13 V-J features separated ophthalmopathy from stable hyperthyroidism.

Regarding this clonotype: The target antigen is unknown.

This CDR3 has 14 residues. The V gene lost 6 bases and the J gene lost 8 bases, with 16 bases spanning the gap. In germline, CDR1 is MNHNS, CDR2 SASEGT. Amplification of TCR beta CDR3 regions used RNA as the template. RT-PCR in the first round (using the HTBI primer set) targeted the TCR CDR3. TCRdb used MiXCR to reprocess the multiplex PCR reads, holding one entry per CDR3 protein. The sample shows approximately 600,000 distinct CDR3 sequences, around 21% of them seen only once. Lactation, pregnancy, other autoimmune disease or uncontrolled infection led to exclusion of patients. More than 9.5 ml fresh peripheral blood yielded the PBMCs.

The V and J genes are TRBV6-1 and TRBJ1-4, with D perhaps matching TRBD1 (5 bases). The clonotype was recovered from a young man with Graves' ophthalmopathy. Material: blood. For the CDR3, the DNA is TGTGCCAGCAGGGGAAGGGGAAAGGGAGAAAAACTGTTTTTT. Translated, it gives CASRGRGKGEKLFF.